This passage covers 14 T cell receptor beta chains from one sample sequenced in a study of cytomegalovirus exposure and HLA in healthy donors. Here immunoSEQ multiplex PCR was the method, and the copy in TCRdb shows in-frame clones only, minus some. The sample has 200,000 to 300,000 clones, 75% to 90% seen once; the top ten hold less than 1.5%. Material: PBMCs. The receptors here all came from a woman in her twenties or thirties in good health and CMV-seropositive.

V and J are TRBV27 and TRBJ2-5; tentatively, D is TRBD2 (6 bases). Trimming pared 6 bases from V and 5 bases from J, leaving 10 bases between. The CDR3 spans 12 residues. CDR1 MNHEY and CDR2 SMNVEV come from the germline V gene (reference sequence). The CDR3 DNA reads as TGTGCCAGCAGGGGGGGAGCGGAGACCCAGTACTTC. Its protein product is CASRGGAETQYF.

V is TRBV4-2 and J is TRBJ2-7; 13 positions agree with TRBD2. J was trimmed by 1 base and V by 0 bases; bases with no gene match: 3. Germline values: CDR1 LGHNA, CDR2 YNFKEQ. The CDR3 is 17 residues long. The CDR3 nucleotides are TGTGCCAGCAGCCAAGAAACTAGCGGGAGGGAATCCTACGAGCAGTACTTC. It translates to CASSQETSGRESYEQYF.

This clone was counted between two and nine times. The V and J genes are TRBV19 and TRBJ2-5; D may be TRBD2 (6 bases). V lost 2 bases and J lost 7, with 17 bases in between. The CDR3 extends over 15 amino acids. The germline gives CDR1 LNHDA, CDR2 SQIVND (reference sequence). The CDR3 DNA reads TGTGCCAGTAGTATAACCGGGAGTACGTCCGGGACCCAGTACTTC. It translates to CASSITGSTSGTQYF.

The V and J genes are TRBV5-1 and TRBJ1-1; tentative D call: TRBD1 (5 bases). CDR3 size: 14 residues. Germline V gene sequence: CDR1 SGHRS, CDR2 YFSETQ. V shed 2 bases and J shed 4 bases, with 12 bases lying between them. The CDR3 region is CASSFSPGSTEAFF. The CDR3 DNA sequence: TGCGCCAGCAGCTTTTCCCCAGGGTCCACTGAAGCTTTCTTT.

V usage is TRBV5-8 and J usage is TRBJ1-3; D not resolved. CDR1 SGHTS and CDR2 YDEGEE come from the germline V gene. This CDR3 has 15 residues. The V and J ends lost 2 bases and 0 bases respectively, with 9 bases between them. This CDR3 is CASSFRRSSGNTIYF. The CDR3 DNA reads as TGTGCCAGCAGCTTTCGACGGAGCTCTGGAAACACCATATATTTT.

The gene calls are TRBV6-5 and TRBJ2-1; 11 nucleotides line up with TRBD2. Per the germline V gene, CDR1 is MNHEY and CDR2 is SVGAGI. Trimming at V came to 2 bases and at J to 14 bases, leaving 11 bases not matched to a gene. The CDR3 sequence is 15 residues long. The CDR3 DNA follows: TGTGCCAGCAGTTACGACTTAGCGGGAGGGGGGGTTGAGTTCTTC. As protein: CASSYDLAGGGVEFF.

The V gene is TRBV7-9, the J gene TRBJ2-1, with 13 bases matching TRBD2. This CDR3 has 17 residues. The J segment lost 6 bases and the V segment lost 1 base, leaving 6 bases of the junction unmatched. Germline V gives CDR1 SEHNR, CDR2 FQNEAQ (reference sequence). The CDR3 DNA is TGTGCCAGCAGCTTAGAAACCGGGACTAGCGGGATCAATGAGCAGTTCTTC. Its protein product is CASSLETGTSGINEQFF.

CDR3 sequence: CASSSRGGQQETQYF. The DNA of the CDR3 is TGTGCCAGCAGCTCCCGCGGGGGTCAACAAGAGACCCAGTACTTC. J is TRBJ2-5 and V is TRBV7-7; 7 bases are shared with TRBD2. With 4 bases clipped from V and 2 bases from J, the junction kept 7 bases outside the gene matches. Germline loops: CDR1 SSHAT, CDR2 FNYEAQ (reference sequence). There are 15 residues in the CDR3.

This clone appeared once. J is TRBJ2-1 and V is TRBV19; the D is unclear. With 5 bases removed from V and 2 bases from J, the gap between germline ends came to 13 bases. This CDR3 comprises 15 residues. Germline V gives CDR1 LNHDA, CDR2 SQIVND (reference sequence). CDR3 nucleotides: TGTGCCAGTAGTCCCGAGCCACTACCCTACAATGAGCAGTTCTTC. Translation: CASSPEPLPYNEQFF. Supplemented by reference TRBV19 and TRBJ2-1, the full variable domain reads DGGITQSPKYLFRKEGQNVTLSCEQNLNHDAMYWYRQDPGQGLRLIYYSQIVNDFQKGDIAEGYSVSREKKESFPLTVTSAQKNPTAFYLCASSPEPLPYNEQFFGPGTRLTVL.

The chain uses TRBV27 and TRBJ1-1, with 8 positions matching TRBD1. The trim removed 2 bases at V and 5 bases at J, leaving 4 bases unmatched. The CDR3 is made up of 14 amino acids. Germline values: CDR1 MNHEY, CDR2 SMNVEV (reference sequence). CDR3 in amino acids: CASSLRQGRTEAFF. The CDR3 DNA is TGTGCCAGCAGTTTAAGACAGGGGAGGACTGAAGCTTTCTTT.

This clone was recorded only once. The chain combines TRBV28 with TRBJ1-5, with D possibly being TRBD1 (5 bases). Germline V gene lookup returns CDR1 MDHEN and CDR2 SYDVKM. The CDR3 length is 15 residues. Between the trimmed V and J ends, which lost 6 bases and 3 bases, there was a span of 15 bases. This CDR3 reads CASSSDTDPNQPQHF. DNA for the CDR3: TGTGCCAGCAGCTCGGACACGGATCCCAATCAGCCCCAGCATTTT. Filled out from reference TRBV28 and TRBJ1-5, the complete variable domain reads DVKVTQSSRYLVKRTGEKVFLECVQDMDHENMFWYRQDPGLGLRLIYFSYDVKMKEKGDIPEGYSVSREKKERFSLILESASTNQTSMYLCASSSDTDPNQPQHFGDGTRLSIL.

CDR3: CSVQLIGGIGEPQHF. The CDR3 coding sequence is TGCAGCGTCCAGTTGATCGGGGGAATTGGGGAGCCCCAGCATTTT. This sequence joins TRBV29-1 and TRBJ1-5; weak D call: TRBD1 (5 bases). V lost 6 bases to trimming and J lost 8 bases, with 23 bases between them. The CDR3 totals 15 residues. The germline gives CDR1 SQVTM, CDR2 ANQGSEA.

The chain links TRBV7-3 to TRBJ1-1; perhaps TRBD1 as D (5 bases). Germline V gene data show CDR1 as SGHTA and CDR2 as FQGTGA. V lost 5 bases and J 4 bases, leaving 14 bases between the germline ends. This CDR3 comprises 14 residues. The chain's CDR3 is CASSPRGTGTEAFF. In DNA form, the CDR3 reads TGTGCCAGCAGCCCCCGGGGGACTGGCACTGAAGCTTTCTTT.

The genes are TRBV4-2 and TRBJ2-3; tentative D call: TRBD1 (5 bases). The CDR3 is made up of 16 amino acids. V was pared by 1 base and J by 0 bases, with 11 bases between. The germline V gene has CDR1 LGHNA and CDR2 YNFKEQ. CDR3 nucleotide sequence: TGTGCCAGCAGCCAAGGGTTCAGGGCCAGCACAGATACGCAGTATTTT. This gives the protein CASSQGFRASTDTQYF.